The 26 T cell receptor beta chains listed next were all sequenced from one sample in a study of T cells in Graves' hyperthyroidism and ophthalmopathy. Amplification targeted TCR beta CDR3 regions from RNA transcripts. Researchers ran a first-round RT-PCR on the TCR CDR3 using the HTBI primer set. TCRdb reanalysed the multiplex PCR reads using MiXCR and keeps one entry per CDR3 protein. The sample lists about 590,000 distinct CDR3 sequences; around a sixth were seen once. The sample taken for sequencing was blood. All receptors derive from a woman aged 25 to 39 with Graves' hyperthyroidism.

This clonotype was detected many times. The gene calls are TRBV6-5 and TRBJ2-2; D gene ambiguous. Trimming took off 4 bases at V and 4 bases at J, with 16 bases between the two ends. This CDR3 region has 16 residues. CDR1 is MNHEY, CDR2 SVGAGI, per germline. CDR3 residues: CASSLNPGSPTGELFF. The CDR3 nucleotides are TGTGCCAGCAGTTTGAATCCGGGCAGTCCCACCGGGGAGCTGTTTTTT.

V is TRBV6-1 and J is TRBJ1-2, with D maybe TRBD1 (6 bases). The CDR3 consists of 15 residues. V lost 7 bases, J lost 4 bases, and 19 bases lay in between. The V gene's germline CDR1 is MNHNS and CDR2 SASEGT. The CDR3 bases are TGTGCCAGCACCGACCCCTCTGGACAGCTCTATGGCTACACCTTC. Encoded protein: CASTDPSGQLYGYTF.

This clonotype was seen repeatedly, ten times or more. V usage is TRBV12-3 or TRBV12-4 and J usage is TRBJ1-5; D gene unclear. V dropped 6 bases and J dropped 2 bases, with 20 bases sitting between them. The CDR3 spans 17 residues. Written as DNA, the CDR3 is TGTGCCAGCAGCCAAAACCCCATTGGAGTGGGCAATCAGCCCCAGCATTTT. The encoded protein is CASSQNPIGVGNQPQHF.

The genes are TRBV5-1 and TRBJ2-7; TRBD2 matches at 8 bases. The CDR3 sequence is 15 residues long. CDR1 and CDR2 from the germline V gene are SGHRS and YFSETQ. Trimming cost V 3 bases and J 5 bases; bases outside gene matches: 10. The CDR3 DNA sequence: TGCGCCAGCAGCTCCCTGTGGAGCGGGAGTGACGAGCAGTACTTC. This encodes CASSSLWSGSDEQYF.

As for this clonotype: Sequence at one end of the junction differs from germline and may be a read error. V is TRBV5-1 and J is TRBJ1-3; possibly TRBD1 for D (6 bases). From germline, CDR1 is SGHRS and CDR2 YFSETQ. CDR3 length equals 17 residues. This CDR3 is CASSPRQVGSSGNTIYF. In nucleotides, the CDR3 is TGTGCCAGCAGCCCGAGACAGGTTGGGTCCTCTGGAAACACCATATATTTT. Full variable domain (remainder filled in from reference TRBV5-1 and TRBJ1-3): KAGVTQTPRYLIKTRGQQVTLSCSPISGHRSVSWYQQTPGQGLQFLFEYFSETQRNKGNFPGRFSGRQFSNSRSEMNVSTLELGDSALYLCASSPRQVGSSGNTIYFGEGSWLTVV.

This clonotype has at least ten counts. V and J are TRBV7-6 and TRBJ2-1; tentatively, D is TRBD1 or TRBD2 (5 bases each). CDR1 SGHVS and CDR2 FNYEAQ come from the germline V gene. Deletions cut 4 bases from V and 0 bases from J, with 13 bases between. The CDR3 totals 16 residues. CDR3 DNA sequence: TGTGCCAGCAGCTCCCTTAAGGGGAGCTCCTACAATGAGCAGTTCTTC. It translates to CASSSLKGSSYNEQFF.

This clonotype was picked up many times. The V call is TRBV12-3 or TRBV12-4, the J call TRBJ2-3; D tentatively fits TRBD1 or TRBD2 (5 bases each). Trimming shortened V by 2 bases and J by 1 base, and 25 bases separated the two germline ends. The CDR3 loop spans 20 amino acids. In DNA, the CDR3 is TGTGCCAGCAGTTTATGGGACGGGGTAGGAGCGGTCTTCGGCACAGATACGCAGTATTTT. Translated: CASSLWDGVGAVFGTDTQYF.

This clonotype was picked up many times. This chain joins TRBV7-9 and TRBJ2-2; D not resolved. The CDR3 has 16 amino acids. V gave up 0 bases and J gave up 1 base, with 9 bases separating them. Germline assignment: CDR1 SEHNR and CDR2 FQNEAQ (reference sequence). As DNA, the CDR3 is TGTGCCAGCAGCTTAGCGTGGGGTGAGAACACCGGGGAGCTGTTTTTT. It translates to CASSLAWGENTGELFF.

This chain links TRBV29-1 with TRBJ2-3, with 9 bases fitting TRBD2. The V segment lost 4 bases and the J segment 3 bases; nucleotides outside the gene matches: 8. The CDR3 consists of 15 residues. Looked up from germline, CDR1 is SQVTM and CDR2 is ANQGSEA. The CDR3 sequence is CSVAGTSRPTDTQYF. The DNA of the CDR3 is TGCAGCGTTGCCGGGACTAGCCGACCGACAGATACGCAGTATTTT.

There are a few counts of this clonotype. The V gene is TRBV9, the J gene TRBJ2-3, with 13 bases aligning to TRBD2. The CDR3 spans 16 residues. The V gene's germline CDR1 is SGDLS and CDR2 YYNGEE. J lost 8 bases, V lost 4 bases, and 10 bases had no gene match. CDR3 residues: CASSLTTSGRKFTQYF. In DNA form, the CDR3 reads TGTGCCAGCAGCCTGACGACTAGCGGGAGGAAGTTTACGCAGTATTTT. Complete variable domain (other parts from reference TRBV9 and TRBJ2-3): DSGVTQTPKHLITATGQRVTLRCSPRSGDLSVYWYQQSLDQGLQFLIQYYNGEERAKGNILERFSAQQFPDLHSELNLSSLELGDSALYFCASSLTTSGRKFTQYFGPGTRLTVL.

The chain links TRBV5-4 to TRBJ1-1; perhaps TRBD1 as D (6 bases). This CDR3 spans 13 amino acids. CDR1 and CDR2 (germline): SGHNT, YYREEE (reference sequence). The germline V and J ends were trimmed by 3 bases and 11 bases, with 17 bases remaining between them. CDR3 nucleotides: TGTGCCAGCAGCTCCAACAGGGCGAGTGAGGCTTTCTTT. Its protein is CASSSNRASEAFF.

This clonotype occurred many times. Just one base apart from a much larger clone, this may be a read error. The CDR3 does not close with the conserved phenylalanine or tryptophan, likely indicating a read error. V is TRBV28 and J is TRBJ1-1; D is undetermined. Germline V gives CDR1 MDHEN, CDR2 SYDVKM. Trimming took off 5 bases at V and 0 bases at J, with 13 bases between the two ends. The CDR3 has 15 residues. This chain's CDR3 is CASSPLVRMNTEAFL. The CDR3 nucleotides read TGTGCCAGCAGTCCCCTCGTACGCATGAACACTGAAGCTTTCCTT.

The rearrangement joins TRBV28 to TRBJ1-5, with D hard to call. Trimming removed 6 bases at V and 5 bases at J, with 8 bases between. From germline, CDR1 is MDHEN and CDR2 SYDVKM. This CDR3 is built from 12 residues. The chain's CDR3 is CASRPPDQPQHF. CDR3 bases: TGTGCCAGCAGACCCCCGGATCAGCCCCAGCATTTT.

The V call is TRBV10-2, the J call TRBJ2-7; D uncertain. Trimming removed 2 bases at V and 7 bases at J, with 9 bases between. Germline CDR1 is WSHSY and CDR2 is SAAADI. The CDR3 runs to 12 residues. The CDR3 DNA reads TGCGCCAGCAGTGAGACACTCAGGGAGCAGTACTTC. It specifies CASSETLREQYF.

This sequence joins TRBV6-2 or TRBV6-3 and TRBJ2-3; 7 nucleotides line up with TRBD2. From germline, CDR1 is MNHEY and CDR2 SVGEGT. The junction had 5 bases not matched to a gene; V was cut back by 5 bases and J by 0 bases. This CDR3 has 15 residues. As DNA, the CDR3 is TGTGCCAGCAGTCACCAGCGGGAAAGCACAGATACGCAGTATTTT. This encodes CASSHQRESTDTQYF.

This clonotype was counted ten times or more. The V call is TRBV2, the J call TRBJ2-7; no definite D call. CDR3 size: 13 residues. Germline loops: CDR1 SNHLY, CDR2 FYNNEI. Trimming removed 4 bases at V and 1 base at J, with 8 bases between. CDR3 protein: CASSADNSYEQYF. The CDR3 nucleotides are TGTGCCAGCAGTGCAGACAATTCCTACGAGCAGTACTTC. Looking up the rest from reference TRBV2 and TRBJ2-7 gives the full variable domain: EPEVTQTPSHQVTQMGQEVILRCVPISNHLYFYWYRQILGQKVEFLVSFYNNEISEKSEIFDDQFSVERPDGSNFTLKIRSTKLEDSAMYFCASSADNSYEQYFGPGTRLTVT.

There are many counts of this clonotype. This chain connects TRBV11-2 to TRBJ2-5; D is possibly TRBD1 (5 bases). The V end lost 4 bases, the J end lost 5 bases, and 8 bases lay between the germline ends. Germline V lookup: CDR1 SGHAT, CDR2 FQNNGV. This CDR3 is built from 12 residues. Written as DNA, the CDR3 is TGTGCCAGCAGCTACAGGCCCGAGACCCAGTACTTC. Translating gives CASSYRPETQYF.

This clonotype appeared many times. This rearrangement joins TRBV20-1 to TRBJ2-4; tentatively, D is TRBD2 (6 bases). The length of the CDR3 is 18 residues. CDR1 DFQATT and CDR2 SNEGSKA come from the germline V gene (reference sequence). V dropped 6 bases and J dropped 0 bases, with 24 bases sitting between them. In nucleotides, the CDR3 is TGCAGTGCCGTCCACGGGGGTGAGGGAGGACTAGCCAAAAACATTCAGTACTTC. Protein sequence: CSAVHGGEGGLAKNIQYF.

At least ten counts were recorded for this clonotype. The chain links TRBV28 to TRBJ2-7; D is possibly TRBD1 (5 bases). Between the trimmed V and J ends, which lost 5 bases and 3 bases, there was a span of 14 bases. Germline V gene data show CDR1 as MDHEN and CDR2 as SYDVKM. The CDR3 sequence is 14 residues long. The CDR3 region has the DNA TGTGCCAGCAGTATTAGCCCCAGGGTCTACGAGCAGTACTTC. This sequence encodes CASSISPRVYEQYF. Combining the CDR3 with reference TRBV28 and TRBJ2-7 gives the whole variable domain DVKVTQSSRYLVKRTGEKVFLECVQDMDHENMFWYRQDPGLGLRLIYFSYDVKMKEKGDIPEGYSVSREKKERFSLILESASTNQTSMYLCASSISPRVYEQYFGPGTRLTVT.

This clonotype appeared a few times. The gene calls are TRBV7-9 and TRBJ1-1; D remains unclear. CDR1 and CDR2 (germline): SEHNR, FQNEAQ (reference sequence). The germline V and J ends were trimmed by 4 bases and 6 bases, with 6 bases remaining between them. The CDR3 is 11 amino acids. The CDR3 is CASSSWAEAFF. The CDR3 DNA reads as TGTGCCAGCAGCTCGTGGGCTGAAGCTTTCTTT.

This clonotype was counted at least ten times. The CDR3 coding sequence is TGTGCCAGCTTCAGCGGCACTGAAGCTTTCTTT. Translating gives CASFSGTEAFF. The chain carries TRBV27 and TRBJ1-1; D unresolved. V was cut by 8 bases and J by 4 bases, with 8 bases left in between. The CDR3 is 11 amino acids. From germline, CDR1 is MNHEY and CDR2 SMNVEV (reference sequence).

This clonotype was seen many times. This chain uses TRBV2 with TRBJ2-5, with D perhaps TRBD2 (6 bases). This CDR3 comprises 14 residues. Germline V lookup: CDR1 SNHLY, CDR2 FYNNEI. V was pared by 6 bases and J by 2 bases, with 13 bases between. CDR3 in DNA: TGTGCCAGCAGCCCGAGTCTAGCGCAAGAGACCCAGTACTTC. It encodes CASSPSLAQETQYF.

This clonotype was recorded a few times. The V and J genes are TRBV30 and TRBJ2-5; TRBD1 agrees at 8 bases. The ends lost 4 bases at V and 14 bases at J; junction bases unmatched: 12. Germline V gene lookup returns CDR1 GTSNPN and CDR2 SVGIG (reference sequence). There are 12 residues in the CDR3. The CDR3, as DNA: TGTGCCTGGAATCCGGGGCAGGGGGCGAATTACTTC. Translation gives CAWNPGQGANYF.

This clonotype has more than one count but fewer than ten. The J gene is TRBJ2-1, the V gene TRBV20-1; 11 bases are a match to TRBD2. The V and J ends lost 0 bases and 6 bases, in that order; junction bases with no gene match: 7. The germline V gene encodes CDR1 DFQATT and CDR2 SNEGSKA (reference sequence). The CDR3 extends over 16 amino acids. DNA for the CDR3: TGCAGTGCTAGAGATCTTGTAGGGACTAGCGGCAATGAGCAGTTCTTC. Translating gives CSARDLVGTSGNEQFF.

As to this clonotype: This may arise from a read error, as a much more abundant clone is one base away. The chain recombines TRBV7-2 with TRBJ2-7; 9 bases agree with TRBD1. The CDR3 length is 17 residues. The V and J ends lost 4 bases and 8 bases, in that order; junction bases with no gene match: 18. Germline V CDR1 and CDR2: SGHTA, FQGNSA. The CDR3 DNA reads TGTGCCAGCAGCTCTAGGGTAGTGGACAGGGGACCTACGAAGCAGTACTTC. Its translation is CASSSRVVDRGPTKQYF.

This clonotype occurred a few times. The gene calls are TRBV6-1 and TRBJ2-1; TRBD1 aligns across 9 bases. CDR3 length: 14 residues. Germline V gene sequence: CDR1 MNHNS, CDR2 SASEGT. V lost 7 bases and J lost 4; bases outside the gene matches: 5. CDR3 region: CASKRTGVYNEQFF. The CDR3 nucleotides are TGTGCCAGCAAAAGGACAGGGGTTTACAATGAGCAGTTCTTC.